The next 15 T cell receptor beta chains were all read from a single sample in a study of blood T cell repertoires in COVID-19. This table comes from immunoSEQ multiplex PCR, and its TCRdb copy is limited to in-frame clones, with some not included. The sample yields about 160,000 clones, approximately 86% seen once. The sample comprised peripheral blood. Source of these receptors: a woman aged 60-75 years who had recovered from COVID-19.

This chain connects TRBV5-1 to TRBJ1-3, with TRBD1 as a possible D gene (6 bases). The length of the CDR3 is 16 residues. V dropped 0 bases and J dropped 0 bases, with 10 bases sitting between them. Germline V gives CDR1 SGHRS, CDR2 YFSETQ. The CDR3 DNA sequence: TGCGCCAGCAGCTTGGGTGGGACATCCTCTGGAAACACCATATATTTT. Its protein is CASSLGGTSSGNTIYF.

This CDR3 reads CASSTRDLGNTEAFF. In DNA, the CDR3 is TGTGCCAGTAGTACCAGGGATCTGGGGAACACTGAAGCTTTCTTT. The rearrangement joins TRBV19 to TRBJ1-1; possible D gene TRBD1, 5 bases. Germline CDR1 is LNHDA and CDR2 is SQIVND (reference sequence). V was trimmed by 4 bases and J by 1 base, leaving 13 bases between them. This CDR3 has 15 amino acids.

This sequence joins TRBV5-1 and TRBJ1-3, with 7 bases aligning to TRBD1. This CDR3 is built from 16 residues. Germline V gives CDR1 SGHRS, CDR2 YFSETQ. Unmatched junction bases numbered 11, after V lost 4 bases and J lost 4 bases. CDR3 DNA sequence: TGCGCCAGCAGCCGAACGGGGACAGAGACGGGAAACACCATATATTTT. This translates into CASSRTGTETGNTIYF. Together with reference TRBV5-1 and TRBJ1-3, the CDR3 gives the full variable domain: KAGVTQTPRYLIKTRGQQVTLSCSPISGHRSVSWYQQTPGQGLQFLFEYFSETQRNKGNFPGRFSGRQFSNSRSEMNVSTLELGDSALYLCASSRTGTETGNTIYFGEGSWLTVV.

CDR3 DNA: TGTGCCAGCAGTTTCCGGGTGCCCGAGCAGTACTTC. It is translated as CASSFRVPEQYF. The rearrangement joins TRBV28 to TRBJ2-7, with no clear D. V was shortened by 3 bases and J by 6 bases, with 9 bases between the two germline ends. CDR1 and CDR2 from the germline V gene are MDHEN and SYDVKM. The CDR3 is made up of 12 amino acids.

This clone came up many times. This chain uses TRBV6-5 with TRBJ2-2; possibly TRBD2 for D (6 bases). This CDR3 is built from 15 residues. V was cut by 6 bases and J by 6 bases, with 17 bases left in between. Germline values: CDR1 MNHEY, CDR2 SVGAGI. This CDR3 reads CASSTGWTGAGELFF. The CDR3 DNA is TGTGCCAGCAGCACGGGGTGGACGGGGGCCGGGGAGCTGTTTTTT.

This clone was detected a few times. This CDR3 reads CASSWTGAGELFF. The CDR3 nucleotides are TGTGCCAGCAGCTGGACGGGGGCCGGGGAGCTGTTTTTT. The rearrangement uses TRBV13 and TRBJ2-2; tentatively, D is TRBD2 (6 bases). Trimming pared 4 bases from V and 6 bases from J, leaving 9 bases between. The CDR3 has 13 residues. CDR1 is PRHDT and CDR2 is FYEKMQ in the germline V gene (reference sequence).

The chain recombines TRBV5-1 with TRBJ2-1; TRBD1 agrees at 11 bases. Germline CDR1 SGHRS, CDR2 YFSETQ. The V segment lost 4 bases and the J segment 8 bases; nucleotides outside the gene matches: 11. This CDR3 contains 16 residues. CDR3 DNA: TGCGCCAGCAGCGACCGGCCCGGACAGGGGGCTTATGAGCAGTTCTTC. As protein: CASSDRPGQGAYEQFF.

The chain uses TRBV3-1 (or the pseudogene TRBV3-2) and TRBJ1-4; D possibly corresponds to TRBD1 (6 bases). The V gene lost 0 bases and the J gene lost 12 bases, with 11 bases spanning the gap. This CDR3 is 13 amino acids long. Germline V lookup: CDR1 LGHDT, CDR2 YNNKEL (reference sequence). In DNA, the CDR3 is TGTGCCAGCAGCCAAGATGGGAGACAGGAACTGTTTTTT. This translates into CASSQDGRQELFF.

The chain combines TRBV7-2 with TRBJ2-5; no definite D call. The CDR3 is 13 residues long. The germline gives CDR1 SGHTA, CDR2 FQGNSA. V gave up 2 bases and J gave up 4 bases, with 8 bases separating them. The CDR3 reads CASSLFYRETQYF. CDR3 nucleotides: TGTGCCAGCAGCTTATTTTATAGAGAGACCCAGTACTTC.

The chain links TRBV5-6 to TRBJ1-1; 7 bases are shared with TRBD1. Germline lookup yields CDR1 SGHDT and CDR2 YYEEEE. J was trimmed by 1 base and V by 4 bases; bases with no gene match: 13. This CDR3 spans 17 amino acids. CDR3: CASSDRLIYRGNTEAFF. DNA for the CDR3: TGTGCCAGCAGCGATCGCCTCATCTACAGGGGGAACACTGAAGCTTTCTTT.

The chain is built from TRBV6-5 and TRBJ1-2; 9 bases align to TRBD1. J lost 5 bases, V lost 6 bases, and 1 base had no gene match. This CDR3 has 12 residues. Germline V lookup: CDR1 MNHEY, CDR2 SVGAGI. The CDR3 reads CASSGQGYGYTF. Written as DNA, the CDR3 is TGTGCCAGCAGCGGACAGGGGTATGGCTACACCTTC.

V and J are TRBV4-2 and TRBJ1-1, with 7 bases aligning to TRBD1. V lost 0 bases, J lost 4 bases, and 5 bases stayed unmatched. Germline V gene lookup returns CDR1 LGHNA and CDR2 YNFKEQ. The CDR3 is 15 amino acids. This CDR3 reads CASSQDFAGGTEAFF. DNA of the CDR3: TGTGCCAGCAGCCAAGATTTTGCAGGGGGCACTGAAGCTTTCTTT.

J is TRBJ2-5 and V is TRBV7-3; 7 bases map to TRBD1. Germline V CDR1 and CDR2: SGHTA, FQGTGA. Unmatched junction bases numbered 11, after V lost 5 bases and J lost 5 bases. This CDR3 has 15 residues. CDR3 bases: TGTGCCAGCAGCCAAGGGGGCACGACAGGGGAGACCCAGTACTTC. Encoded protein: CASSQGGTTGETQYF.

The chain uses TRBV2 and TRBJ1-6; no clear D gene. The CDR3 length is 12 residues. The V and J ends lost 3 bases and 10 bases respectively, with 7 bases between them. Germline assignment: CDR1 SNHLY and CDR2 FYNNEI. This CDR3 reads CASSDRGSPLHF. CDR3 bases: TGTGCCAGCAGTGACAGAGGATCACCCCTCCACTTT. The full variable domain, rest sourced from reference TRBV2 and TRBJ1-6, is EPEVTQTPSHQVTQMGQEVILRCVPISNHLYFYWYRQILGQKVEFLVSFYNNEISEKSEIFDDQFSVERPDGSNFTLKIRSTKLEDSAMYFCASSDRGSPLHFGNGTRLTVT.

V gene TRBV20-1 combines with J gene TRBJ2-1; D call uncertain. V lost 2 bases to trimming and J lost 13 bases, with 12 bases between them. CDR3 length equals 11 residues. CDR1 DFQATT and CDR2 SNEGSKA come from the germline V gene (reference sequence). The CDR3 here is CSARTTPYQFF. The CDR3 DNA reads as TGCAGTGCTAGAACAACGCCATACCAGTTCTTC.